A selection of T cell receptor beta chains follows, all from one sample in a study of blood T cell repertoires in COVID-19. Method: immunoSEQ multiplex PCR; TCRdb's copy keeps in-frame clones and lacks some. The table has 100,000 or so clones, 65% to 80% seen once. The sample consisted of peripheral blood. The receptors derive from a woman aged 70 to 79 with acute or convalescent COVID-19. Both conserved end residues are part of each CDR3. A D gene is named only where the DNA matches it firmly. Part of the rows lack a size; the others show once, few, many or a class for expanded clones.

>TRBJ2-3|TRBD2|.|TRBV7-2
TGTGCCAGCAGCTTAAGTAAAGGACTAGCGGGGGGTGCAGATACGCAGTATTTT
CASSLSKGLAGGADTQYF
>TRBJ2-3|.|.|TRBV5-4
TGTGCCAGCAGCTTCGGCGGGGGCGCAGATACGCAGTATTTT
CASSFGGGADTQYF
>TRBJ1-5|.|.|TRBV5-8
TGTGCCAGCAGTTTTGACCGGGAGGCCCAGCATTTT
CASSFDREAQHF
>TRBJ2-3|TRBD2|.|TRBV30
TGTGCCTGGAGCAAAGCGGGGTTTAGCACAGATACGCAGTATTTT
CAWSKAGFSTDTQYF
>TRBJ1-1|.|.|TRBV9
TGTGCCAGCAGCGTACAGGAATTTCGGGGTGAAGCTTTCTTT
CASSVQEFRGEAFF
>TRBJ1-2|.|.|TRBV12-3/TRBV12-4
TGTGCCAGCAGGTACAGGGTGGGTGGCTACACCTTC
CASRYRVGGYTF
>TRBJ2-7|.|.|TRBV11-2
TGTGCCAGCAGCTTAGAGAGAGGGGACTTCTACGAGCAGTACTTC
CASSLERGDFYEQYF
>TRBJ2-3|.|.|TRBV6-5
TGTGCCAGCAAATTAACGGTTAACACAGATACGCAGTATTTT
CASKLTVNTDTQYF
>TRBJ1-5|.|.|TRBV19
TGTGCCAGTAGTATTACGTTTGTTGGGGGAGGGGGCAATCAGCCCCAGCATTTT
CASSITFVGGGGNQPQHF
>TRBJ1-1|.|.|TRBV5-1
TGCGCCAGCAGCTTATCCCCGGGGAACACTGAAGCTTTCTTT
CASSLSPGNTEAFF
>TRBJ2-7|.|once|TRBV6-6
TGTGCCAGCAGTACCTTACAGGGAAGCGAGCAGTACTTC
CASSTLQGSEQYF
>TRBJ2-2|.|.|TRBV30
TGTGCCTGGAGATATGGGGAGTTGAACACCGGGGAGCTGTTTTTT
CAWRYGELNTGELFF
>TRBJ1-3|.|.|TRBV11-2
TGTGCCAGCAGCCCTCGGGGCAGGGGTGGAAACACCATATATTTT
CASSPRGRGGNTIYF
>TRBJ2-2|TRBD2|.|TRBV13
TGTGCCAGCAGCTTAGAGCGGGGGACCTGGGGTACCGGGGAGCTGTTTTTT
CASSLERGTWGTGELFF
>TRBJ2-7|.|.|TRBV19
TGTGCCAGTAGTATAGAGCTGAGCTCCTACGAGCAGTACTTC
CASSIELSSYEQYF
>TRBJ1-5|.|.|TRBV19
TGTGCCAGTAGTATAGAGGGCGGCAATCAGCCCCAGCATTTT
CASSIEGGNQPQHF
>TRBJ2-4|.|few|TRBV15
TGTGCCACCAGCAGGGGAACCGGATTGGGGGGTGAAGTGAACATTCAGTACTTC
CATSRGTGLGGEVNIQYF
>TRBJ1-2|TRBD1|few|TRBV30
TGTGCCTGGAGTCCGGGACAGCTGTCCTATGGCTACACCTTC
CAWSPGQLSYGYTF
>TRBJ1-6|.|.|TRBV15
TGTGCCACCAGCAGAGAGACTAGGGTGGAGAATTCACCCCTCCACTTT
CATSRETRVENSPLHF
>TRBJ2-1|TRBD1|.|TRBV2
TGTGCCAGCATGCCCAGGGGGCTCTACAATGAGCAGTTCTTC
CASMPRGLYNEQFF
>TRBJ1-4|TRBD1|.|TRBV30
TGTGCCTGGAGTGTAAGCGGGACAGGGCATGAAAAACTGTTTTTT
CAWSVSGTGHEKLFF
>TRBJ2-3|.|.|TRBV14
TGTGCCAGCAGCCAAAGAGTCGCGGGCACAGATACGCAGTATTTT
CASSQRVAGTDTQYF
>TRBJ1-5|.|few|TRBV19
TGTGCCAGTAGTGGAGTGACAGGTCGTCAGCCCCAGCATTTT
CASSGVTGRQPQHF
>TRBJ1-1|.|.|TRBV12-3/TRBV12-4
TGTGCCAGCAGTTTAAAACACCACACTGAAGCTTTCTTT
CASSLKHHTEAFF
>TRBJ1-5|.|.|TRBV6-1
TGTGCCAGCAGTGAAGGGGTGGCAGGGATAAATCAGCCCCAGCATTTT
CASSEGVAGINQPQHF
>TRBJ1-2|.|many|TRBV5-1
TGCGCCAGCAGCTTCAACCTACGACAGAAGTATTATGGCTACACCTTC
CASSFNLRQKYYGYTF
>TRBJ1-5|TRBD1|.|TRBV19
TGTGCCAGTAGTACCGGACAGGGGGGGTCACGGCAGCCCCAGCATTTT
CASSTGQGGSRQPQHF
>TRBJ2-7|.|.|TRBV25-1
TGTGCCAGCAGTGAAACGGGGGGTAGGACAGACAGCGACGAGCAGTACTTC
CASSETGGRTDSDEQYF
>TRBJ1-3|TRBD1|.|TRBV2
TGTGCCAGCCAGGGGGACTCTGGAAACACCATATATTTT
CASQGDSGNTIYF
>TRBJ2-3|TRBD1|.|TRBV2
TGTGCCAGCAGGGGACAGGGATCAGATACGCAGTATTTT
CASRGQGSDTQYF
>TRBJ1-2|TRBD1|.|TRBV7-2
TGTGCCAGCAGCTTAGCCTGGGACAGGGGGCGCGTTGGCTACACCTTC
CASSLAWDRGRVGYTF
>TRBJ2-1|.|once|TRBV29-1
TGCAGCGTTGATGGGGGGGCGAAATACAATGAGCAGTTCTTC
CSVDGGAKYNEQFF
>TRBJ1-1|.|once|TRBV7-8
TGTGCCAGCAGCCCACGGGCAATTGGGGCCACTGAAGCTTTCTTT
CASSPRAIGATEAFF
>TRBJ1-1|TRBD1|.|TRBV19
TGTGCCAGTAGATCGACAGGGCTAGGGAACACTGAAGCTTTCTTT
CASRSTGLGNTEAFF
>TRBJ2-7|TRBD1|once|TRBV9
TGTGCCAGCAGCGTGACTCCGGGACAGGGGGTTTCGGAGCAGTACTTC
CASSVTPGQGVSEQYF
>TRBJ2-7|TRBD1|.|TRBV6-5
TGTGCCAGAGACAGGGACCACGAGCAGTACTTC
CARDRDHEQYF
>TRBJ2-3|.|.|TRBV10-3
TGTGCCACAAGGGCGGGCTCCTTCCCAGATACGCAGTATTTT
CATRAGSFPDTQYF
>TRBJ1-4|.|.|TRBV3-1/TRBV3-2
TGTGCCAGCAGCCAAGCGACAGATCCTAATGAAAAACTGTTTTTT
CASSQATDPNEKLFF
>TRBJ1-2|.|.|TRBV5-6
TGTGCCAGCAGCAGGCGACTTGAGGTGTTTTTTGGCTACACCTTC
CASSRRLEVFFGYTF
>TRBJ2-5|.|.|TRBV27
TGTGCCAGCAGTTTCCAGGGGCGAGAGACCCAGTACTTC
CASSFQGRETQYF
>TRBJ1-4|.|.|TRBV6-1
TGTGCCAGCAGTGGCCGGCAGGGTGGGGTTGGCTCCGAAAAACTGTTTTTT
CASSGRQGGVGSEKLFF
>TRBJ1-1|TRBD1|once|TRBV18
TGTGCCAGCTCACGGGACAGGGCACTAAACACTGAAGCTTTCTTT
CASSRDRALNTEAFF
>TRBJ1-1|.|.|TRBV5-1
TGCGCCAGCAGCCAGTCACAGGTGAACACTGAAGCTTTCTTT
CASSQSQVNTEAFF
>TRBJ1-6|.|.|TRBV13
TGTGCCAGCAGCTCCGGCGGGGGGGATAATTCACCCCTCCACTTT
CASSSGGGDNSPLHF
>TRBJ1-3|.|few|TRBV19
TGTGCCAGTACCCAGGACCAGGGCTCTGGAAACACCATATATTTT
CASTQDQGSGNTIYF
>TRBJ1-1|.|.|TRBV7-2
TGTGCCAGCAGCCAACAGGGGAACACTGAAGCTTTCTTT
CASSQQGNTEAFF
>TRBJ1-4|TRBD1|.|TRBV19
TGTGCCAGTGAGGGGACAGCAGCAACTAATGAAAAACTGTTTTTT
CASEGTAATNEKLFF
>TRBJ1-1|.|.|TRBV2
TGTGCCAGCAGTCAAGACAGGAACACTGAAGCTTTCTTT
CASSQDRNTEAFF
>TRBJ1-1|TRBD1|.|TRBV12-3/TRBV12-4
TGTGCCAGCAGCCTAGGACAGGGGCATGAAGCTTTCTTT
CASSLGQGHEAFF
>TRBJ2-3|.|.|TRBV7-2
TGTGCCAGCAGCTTAGAGGCGGGGTTAACGACGCAGTATTTT
CASSLEAGLTTQYF
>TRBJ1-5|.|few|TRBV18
TGTGCCAGCTCACGAGACTTCAATCAGCCCCAGCATTTT
CASSRDFNQPQHF
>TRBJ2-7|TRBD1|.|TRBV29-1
TGCAGCGTTGAGGCCGGGACAGGGGCCTACGAGCAGTACTTC
CSVEAGTGAYEQYF
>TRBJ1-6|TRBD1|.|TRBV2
TGTGCCAGCAGTCCCCTTACAGGGGGTGGATCACCCCTCCACTTT
CASSPLTGGGSPLHF
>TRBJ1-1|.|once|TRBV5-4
TGTGCCAGCAGCCCCATCCATCGTAGCACTGAAGCTTTCTTT
CASSPIHRSTEAFF
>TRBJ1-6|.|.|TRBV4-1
TGCGCCAGCAGCCAAGACGCATCACGGGCCTATAATTCACCCCTCCACTTT
CASSQDASRAYNSPLHF
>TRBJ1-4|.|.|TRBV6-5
TGTGCCAGCAGTACACGACTAAATGAAAAACTGTTTTTT
CASSTRLNEKLFF
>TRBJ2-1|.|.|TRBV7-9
TGTGCCAGCAGCCGAACATACAATGAGCAGTTCTTC
CASSRTYNEQFF
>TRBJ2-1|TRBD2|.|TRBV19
TGTGCCAGTAGTCTGGGGCTAGCGGCTACTAGCTCCTACAATGAGCAGTTCTTC
CASSLGLAATSSYNEQFF
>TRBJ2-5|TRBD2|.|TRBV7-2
TGTGCCAGCAGCTTAGGCCCTAGAGCGGGGGTTGGGGAGACCCAGTACTTC
CASSLGPRAGVGETQYF